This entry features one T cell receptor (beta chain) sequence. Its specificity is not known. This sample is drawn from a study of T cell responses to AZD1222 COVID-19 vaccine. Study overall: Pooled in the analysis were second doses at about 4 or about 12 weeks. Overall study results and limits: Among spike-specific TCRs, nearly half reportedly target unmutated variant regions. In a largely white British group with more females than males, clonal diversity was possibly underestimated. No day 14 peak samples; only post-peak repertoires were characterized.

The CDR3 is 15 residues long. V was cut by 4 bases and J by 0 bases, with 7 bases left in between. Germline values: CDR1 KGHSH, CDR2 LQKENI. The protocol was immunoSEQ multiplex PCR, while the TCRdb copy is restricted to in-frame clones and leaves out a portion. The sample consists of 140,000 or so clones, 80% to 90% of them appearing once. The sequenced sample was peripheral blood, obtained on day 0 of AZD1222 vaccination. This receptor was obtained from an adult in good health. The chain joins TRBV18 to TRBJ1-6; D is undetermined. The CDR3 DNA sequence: TGTGCCAGCTCACGGTCAGCCTCCTATAATTCACCCCTCCACTTT. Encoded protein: CASSRSASYNSPLHF.